A single sample is the source of the 19 T cell receptor beta chains below, sequenced in a study of blood T cell repertoires in COVID-19 (TCRdb year 2020). The receptor library was made with the immunoSEQ multiplex PCR assay. TCRdb obtained this table from immuneACCESS and retained in-frame rearrangements with V and J assigned. These tables miss some clones; where compared with another copy, unresolved V genes account for less than half of the shortfall, and the remainder is unexplained. The sample table records about 230,000 clones; roughly 86% of these occur just once. The top ten clonotypes cover 3.5% to 4% of the sample. Sequenced sample: PBMCs or T cells enriched from blood (not recorded which). The receptor source for this set is a woman in her twenties or thirties with acute COVID-19.

V gene TRBV4-1 combines with J gene TRBJ2-3, with D possibly matching TRBD1 (5 bases). Germline loops: CDR1 MGHRA, CDR2 YSYEKL. The CDR3 is made up of 15 amino acids. V was cut by 3 bases and J by 2 bases, with 12 bases left in between. CDR3 nucleotide sequence: TGCGCCAGCAGCCAGACAGACAGTTTCACAGATACGCAGTATTTT. Its translation: CASSQTDSFTDTQYF.

The chain combines TRBV18 with TRBJ2-7; a weak D match, TRBD1 (6 bases). This CDR3 contains 16 residues. Trimming took off 2 bases at V and 3 bases at J, with 17 bases between the two ends. Looked up from germline, CDR1 is KGHSH and CDR2 is LQKENI. CDR3 DNA sequence: TGTGCCAGCTCACCAAGCCGGGACATCTCTCGCTACGAGCAGTACTTC. Protein: CASSPSRDISRYEQYF.

The CDR3 DNA is TGTGCCAGCAGCTCGGAGCCCGCGAACACTGAAGCTTTCTTT. Amino acids: CASSSEPANTEAFF. V is TRBV7-9 and J is TRBJ1-1; D unclear. CDR3 length: 14 residues. Trimming took 4 bases from V and 1 from J, leaving 10 bases between them. Germline V gene lookup returns CDR1 SEHNR and CDR2 FQNEAQ (reference sequence).

This sequence joins TRBV18 and TRBJ1-2, with TRBD1 as a possible D gene (5 bases). The CDR3 totals 14 residues. Between the trimmed V and J ends, which lost 1 base and 6 bases, there was a span of 12 bases. CDR1 KGHSH and CDR2 LQKENI come from the germline V gene. The CDR3 nucleotides read TGTGCCAGCTCACCACTAGGGGTACCTCATGGCTACACCTTC. Its protein is CASSPLGVPHGYTF.

This rearrangement joins TRBV11-1 to TRBJ2-5; no firm D call. The V and J ends lost 4 bases and 1 base respectively, with 10 bases between them. The CDR3 is 14 residues long. Germline lookup yields CDR1 SGHAT and CDR2 FQDESV (reference sequence). The CDR3 sequence is CASSSQVFQETQYF. The CDR3 DNA follows: TGTGCCAGCAGCTCTCAGGTGTTCCAAGAGACCCAGTACTTC.

The rearrangement links TRBV3-1 (or the pseudogene TRBV3-2) to TRBJ2-6, with D unresolved. This CDR3 is built from 15 residues. The ends were cut back, 0 bases at V and 0 bases at J, with 3 bases in the middle. Germline CDR1 reads LGHDT; CDR2 reads YNNKEL (reference sequence). The CDR3 spells CASSQDISGANVLTF. The CDR3 DNA sequence: TGTGCCAGCAGCCAAGATATCTCTGGGGCCAACGTCCTGACTTTC.

The count of this clone is one. J is TRBJ1-5 and V is TRBV7-2; no definite D call. Germline lookup yields CDR1 SGHTA and CDR2 FQGNSA. The CDR3 is 17 residues long. V dropped 5 bases and J dropped 6 bases, with 23 bases sitting between them. The CDR3: CASSLMPVAALSQPQHF. The CDR3 DNA reads as TGTGCCAGCAGCCTGATGCCCGTGGCGGCTTTGAGTCAGCCCCAGCATTTT.

This chain joins TRBV5-1 and TRBJ1-4, with 7 nucleotides matching TRBD1. CDR1 SGHRS and CDR2 YFSETQ come from the germline V gene. CDR3 length: 15 residues. V was pared by 0 bases and J by 8 bases, with 7 bases of the junction left unmatched. CDR3 coding DNA: TGCGCCAGCAGCTTGGTCGGGACAGCAAAGGAAAAACTGTTTTTT. It codes for CASSLVGTAKEKLFF.

A few counts support this clone. The chain couples TRBV4-1 to TRBJ2-7; 7 bases are shared with TRBD2. Trimming removed 0 bases from V and 3 bases from J; junction bases left unmatched: 2. The CDR3 is made up of 14 amino acids. Per germline, CDR1 MGHRA and CDR2 YSYEKL. In DNA form, the CDR3 reads TGCGCCAGCAGCCAAGAGGGGGGGTACTACGAGCAGTACTTC. Translated, it gives CASSQEGGYYEQYF.

The chain carries TRBV19 and TRBJ2-3, with 9 positions matching TRBD2. CDR1 and CDR2 (germline): LNHDA, SQIVND (reference sequence). Trimming took 9 bases from V and 1 from J; bases not matched to a gene: 11. CDR3 length equals 16 residues. This CDR3 is CASGLGLASRTDTQYF. In DNA form, the CDR3 reads TGTGCCAGCGGACTAGGACTAGCGTCCCGCACAGATACGCAGTATTTT.

The genes are TRBV19 and TRBJ2-2; TRBD2 might be the D (5 bases). The CDR3 extends over 13 amino acids. Germline loops: CDR1 LNHDA, CDR2 SQIVND (reference sequence). V was clipped by 7 bases and J by 7 bases, with 13 bases between them. The CDR3 sequence: CASNPGLSGELFF. Here the CDR3 DNA reads TGTGCCAGTAATCCAGGACTGAGCGGGGAGCTGTTTTTT.

This rearrangement joins TRBV4-1 to TRBJ2-7, with 9 bases matching TRBD2. Germline V gene lookup returns CDR1 MGHRA and CDR2 YSYEKL. The length of the CDR3 is 15 residues. The V gene end was trimmed by 2 bases and the J gene end by 6 bases; junction bases not matched to a gene: 8. The CDR3: CASSQRAAGGFEQYF. CDR3 bases: TGCGCCAGCAGCCAACGTGCAGCGGGGGGATTCGAGCAGTACTTC.

The rearrangement joins TRBV3-1 (or the pseudogene TRBV3-2) to TRBJ2-7; D perhaps matches TRBD2 (6 bases). Germline assignment: CDR1 LGHDT and CDR2 YNNKEL (reference sequence). Trimming cost V 3 bases and J 3 bases, with 15 bases left between them. CDR3 length: 15 residues. CDR3 sequence (DNA): TGTGCCAGCAGCCACGCCTGGACTAACCACTACGAGCAGTACTTC. It specifies CASSHAWTNHYEQYF.

This clone turned up a few times. The J gene is TRBJ1-2, the V gene TRBV19; tentatively, D is TRBD1 (5 bases). This CDR3 is built from 17 residues. Germline V CDR1 and CDR2: LNHDA, SQIVND (reference sequence). The germline V and J ends were trimmed by 8 bases and 7 bases, with 29 bases remaining between them. The CDR3 reads CASPLLKRGLLDGGYTF. The CDR3 nucleotides read TGTGCCAGTCCCCTTTTGAAGAGGGGACTTCTTGATGGTGGCTACACCTTC. The full variable domain, completed using reference TRBV19 and TRBJ1-2, is DGGITQSPKYLFRKEGQNVTLSCEQNLNHDAMYWYRQDPGQGLRLIYYSQIVNDFQKGDIAEGYSVSREKKESFPLTVTSAQKNPTAFYLCASPLLKRGLLDGGYTFGSGTRLTVV.

As for this clone: In the same sample, other DNA sequences code for this CDR3. The chain recombines TRBV19 with TRBJ2-3; D possibly corresponds to TRBD1 (6 bases). Germline V lookup: CDR1 LNHDA, CDR2 SQIVND (reference sequence). The CDR3 runs to 15 residues. V was cut by 3 bases and J by 1 base, with 11 bases left in between. CDR3: CASSIGAGGTDTQYF. The CDR3 DNA sequence: TGTGCCAGTAGTATCGGGGCAGGGGGCACAGATACGCAGTATTTT.

The chain is built from TRBV12-3 or TRBV12-4 and TRBJ2-7; 8 nucleotides align to TRBD1. This CDR3 has 12 amino acids. The junction had 3 bases not matched to a gene; V was cut back by 8 bases and J by 3 bases. The CDR3 loop reads CASAGGLYEQYF. The CDR3 DNA reads TGTGCCAGCGCAGGGGGCCTCTACGAGCAGTACTTC.

This chain joins TRBV4-1 and TRBJ1-4; TRBD1 agrees at 7 bases. From germline, CDR1 is MGHRA and CDR2 YSYEKL. V gave up 0 bases and J gave up 8 bases; unmatched junction bases: 9. The CDR3 length is 16 residues. CDR3 bases: TGCGCCAGCAGCCAAGAGAGACAGGGAGACGGGGAAAAACTGTTTTTT. Translating gives CASSQERQGDGEKLFF.

V and J are TRBV7-8 and TRBJ2-1; 13 bases match TRBD2. V shed 1 base, J shed 5 bases, and the junction held 5 bases outside the gene matches. The germline CDR1 and CDR2 sequences are SGHVS and FQNEAQ. This CDR3 spans 17 amino acids. CDR3: CASSLVGGTSGDNEQFF. The CDR3 DNA reads as TGTGCCAGCAGCTTAGTAGGTGGGACTAGCGGGGACAATGAGCAGTTCTTC.

This clone was observed a few times. V is TRBV14 and J is TRBJ2-7, with a possible D match to TRBD1 (5 bases). Trimming removed 0 bases at V and 3 bases at J, with 9 bases between. This CDR3 region has 14 residues. CDR1 and CDR2 (germline): SGHDN, FVKESK. CDR3 region: CASSQEDNIYEQYF. The CDR3 DNA reads as TGTGCCAGCAGCCAAGAGGACAATATCTACGAGCAGTACTTC.